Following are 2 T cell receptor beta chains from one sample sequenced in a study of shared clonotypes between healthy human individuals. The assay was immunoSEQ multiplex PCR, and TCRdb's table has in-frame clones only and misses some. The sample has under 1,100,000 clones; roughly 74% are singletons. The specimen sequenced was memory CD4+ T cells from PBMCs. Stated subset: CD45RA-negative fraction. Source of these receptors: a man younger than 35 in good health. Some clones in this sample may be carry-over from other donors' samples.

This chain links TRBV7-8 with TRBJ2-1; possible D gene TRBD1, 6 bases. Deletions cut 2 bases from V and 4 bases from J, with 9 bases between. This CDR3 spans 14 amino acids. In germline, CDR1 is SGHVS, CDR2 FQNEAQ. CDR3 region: CASSLRTAYNEQFF. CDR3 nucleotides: TGTGCCAGCAGCTTACGGACAGCATACAATGAGCAGTTCTTC.

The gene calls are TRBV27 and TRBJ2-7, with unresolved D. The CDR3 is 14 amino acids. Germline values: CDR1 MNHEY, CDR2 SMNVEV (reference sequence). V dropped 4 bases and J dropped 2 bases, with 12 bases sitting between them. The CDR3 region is CASSSPTEAYEQYF. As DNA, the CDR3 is TGTGCCAGCAGTTCCCCGACCGAAGCCTACGAGCAGTACTTC.